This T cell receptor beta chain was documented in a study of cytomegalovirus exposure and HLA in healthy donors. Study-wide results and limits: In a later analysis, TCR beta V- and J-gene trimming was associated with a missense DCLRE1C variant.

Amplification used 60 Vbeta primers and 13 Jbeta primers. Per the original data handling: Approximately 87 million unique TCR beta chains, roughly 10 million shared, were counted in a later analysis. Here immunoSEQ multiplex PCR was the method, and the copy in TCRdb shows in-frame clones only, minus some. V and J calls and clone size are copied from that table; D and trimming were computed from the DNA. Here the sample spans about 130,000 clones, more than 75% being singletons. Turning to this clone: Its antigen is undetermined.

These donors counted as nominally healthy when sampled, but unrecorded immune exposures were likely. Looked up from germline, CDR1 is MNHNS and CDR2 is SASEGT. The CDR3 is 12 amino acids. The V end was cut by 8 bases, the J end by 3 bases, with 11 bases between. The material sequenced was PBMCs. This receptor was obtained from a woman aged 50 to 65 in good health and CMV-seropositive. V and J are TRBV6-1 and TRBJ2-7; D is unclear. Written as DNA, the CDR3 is TGTGCCAGCTGGTATGGGCACTACGAGCAGTACTTC. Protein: CASWYGHYEQYF.